These 27 T cell receptor beta chains originate from one sample sequenced in a study of blood T cell repertoires in COVID-19. Using immunoSEQ multiplex PCR, the repertoire was profiled, and TCRdb retains in-frame clones only, with some absent. The sample holds 200,000 to 250,000 clones; roughly 85% are singletons and the top ten take more than 10%. The material sequenced was PBMCs or T cells enriched from blood (not recorded which). Every receptor here comes from a man aged 30 to 45 who had recovered from COVID-19.

This chain links TRBV7-8 with TRBJ1-1; 8 bases fit TRBD1. The CDR3 is 18 amino acids. J was trimmed by 3 bases and V by 0 bases; bases with no gene match: 12. CDR1 is SGHVS and CDR2 is FQNEAQ in the germline V gene. The CDR3, as DNA: TGTGCCAGCAGCTTAGCCCGGGTGATCAGGGGGCGAGACACTGAAGCTTTCTTT. Translated: CASSLARVIRGRDTEAFF. Full variable domain (missing parts from reference TRBV7-8 and TRBJ1-1): GAGVSQSPRYKVAKRGQDVALRCDPISGHVSLFWYQQALGQGPEFLTYFQNEAQLDKSGLPSDRFFAERPEGSVSTLKIQRTQQEDSAVYLCASSLARVIRGRDTEAFFGQGTRLTVV.

CDR3 loop: CASQAWDRDYNEQFF. CDR3 bases: TGTGCCAGCCAGGCGTGGGACAGGGACTACAATGAGCAGTTCTTC. The chain recombines TRBV18 with TRBJ2-1; 9 bases agree with TRBD1. Germline V gives CDR1 KGHSH, CDR2 LQKENI. The CDR3 spans 15 residues. V lost 8 bases to trimming and J lost 3 bases; unmatched junction nucleotides: 8.

This clone was picked up a small number of times. The chain links TRBV7-5 to TRBJ1-1; the D call TRBD1 from the table was never checked on the DNA. TRBV7-5 is a recognized pseudogene. The length of the CDR3 is 14 residues. CDR3 bases: TGTGTCAGAAGCTTACAGGGGTGGAACACTGAAGCTTTCTTT. Its translation: CVRSLQGWNTEAFF.

The chain carries TRBV30 and TRBJ1-4; 7 nucleotides align to TRBD1. V gave up 4 bases and J gave up 8 bases; unmatched junction bases: 7. The CDR3 consists of 13 residues. In germline, CDR1 is GTSNPN, CDR2 SVGIG (reference sequence). CDR3 amino acids: CAWNEGAGEKLFF. The CDR3 coding sequence is TGTGCCTGGAACGAGGGGGCGGGAGAAAAACTGTTTTTT.

This chain connects TRBV10-3 to TRBJ1-6; TRBD1 is a possible D gene (6 bases). The CDR3 has 15 amino acids. The germline V gene encodes CDR1 ENHRY and CDR2 SYGVKD. Between the trimmed V and J ends, which lost 5 bases and 5 bases, there was a span of 13 bases. CDR3 loop: CAISLQGDDNSPLHF. The CDR3 region has the DNA TGTGCCATCAGTTTACAGGGTGATGATAATTCACCCCTCCACTTT.

The chain combines TRBV24-1 with TRBJ1-1; 12 positions agree with TRBD1. V trimming: 9 bases; J trimming: 7 bases; junction bases outside the gene matches: 5. The CDR3 extends over 13 amino acids. In germline, CDR1 is KGHDR, CDR2 SFDVKD. The CDR3 here is CATRDRGLGEAFF. The CDR3 bases are TGTGCCACCCGGGACAGGGGGCTTGGTGAAGCTTTCTTT.

This chain joins TRBV11-3 and TRBJ2-1; unclear D gene. Germline CDR1 and CDR2: SGHNT and YENEEA. The CDR3 contains 13 residues. Trimming left V 3 bases short and J 7 bases short, with 10 bases between. CDR3 protein: CASSLELRNEQFF. The CDR3, as DNA: TGTGCCAGCAGCTTGGAACTCAGGAATGAGCAGTTCTTC.

This clone occurred once. The same CDR3 also results from other DNA sequences found in this sample. V usage is TRBV3-1 (or the pseudogene TRBV3-2) and J usage is TRBJ1-5; no clear D. Per germline, CDR1 LGHDT and CDR2 YNNKEL (reference sequence). This CDR3 has 13 residues. Trimming stripped 0 bases from V and 6 bases from J, with 6 bases between. CDR3 sequence (DNA): TGTGCCAGCAGCCAAGAACTTGGTCAGCCCCAGCATTTT. As protein: CASSQELGQPQHF.

CDR3 sequence reads: CASSLTSYGYTF. In DNA, the CDR3 is TGTGCCAGCAGTTTAACCAGTTATGGCTACACCTTC. This chain uses TRBV28 with TRBJ1-2; D uncertain. V gave up 2 bases and J gave up 5 bases, with 6 bases separating them. Germline CDR1 reads MDHEN; CDR2 reads SYDVKM. This CDR3 comprises 12 residues.

The chain has TRBV19 and TRBJ2-7, with 10 bases identical to TRBD1. V dropped 5 bases and J dropped 4; count of bases not matched to a gene: 11. The CDR3 loop spans 16 amino acids. Per the germline V gene, CDR1 is LNHDA and CDR2 is SQIVND (reference sequence). The CDR3 spells CASSPRDRGPEYEQYF. Here the CDR3 DNA reads TGTGCCAGTAGTCCACGAGACAGGGGGCCAGAGTACGAGCAGTACTTC.

V and J are TRBV28 and TRBJ2-7; 14 positions match TRBD2. In germline, CDR1 is MDHEN, CDR2 SYDVKM. CDR3 length: 15 residues. Unmatched junction bases numbered 9, after V lost 8 bases and J lost 6 bases. CDR3 bases: TGTGCCAGCTTGAGCCCCGGGACTAGCGGGAGCGAGCAGTACTTC. It yields the protein CASLSPGTSGSEQYF.

This sequence joins TRBV11-3 and TRBJ2-1, with 8 bases fitting TRBD1. The CDR3 covers 15 residues. Unmatched junction bases numbered 3, after V lost 5 bases and J lost 0 bases. CDR1 is SGHNT, CDR2 YENEEA, per germline. In DNA, the CDR3 is TGTGCCAGCAGCCTTGGGACAGGCTCCTACAATGAGCAGTTCTTC. Translated: CASSLGTGSYNEQFF.

The rearrangement links TRBV30 to TRBJ1-5; 7 bases agree with TRBD1. Germline CDR1 reads GTSNPN; CDR2 reads SVGIG (reference sequence). The ends lost 3 bases at V and 5 bases at J; junction bases unmatched: 22. The CDR3 has 19 residues. CDR3 nucleotides: TGTGCCTGGAGCGCAACTCACACGGTATACAGGGGATCTGATCAGCCCCAGCATTTT. It codes for CAWSATHTVYRGSDQPQHF.

The genes are TRBV5-6 and TRBJ1-6; no reliable D call. This CDR3 contains 14 residues. Trimming left V 5 bases short and J 0 bases short, with 6 bases between. CDR1 is SGHDT and CDR2 is YYEEEE in the germline V gene. The CDR3 sequence: CASSSGSYNSPLHF. The CDR3 DNA reads TGTGCCAGCAGTTCCGGCTCCTATAATTCACCCCTCCACTTT.

The chain employs TRBV30 and TRBJ1-1; D is possibly TRBD1 (5 bases). Trimming stripped 2 bases from V and 4 bases from J, with 11 bases between. The germline gives CDR1 GTSNPN, CDR2 SVGIG (reference sequence). This CDR3 region has 13 residues. The CDR3 here is CAWSPGGGTEAFF. DNA for the CDR3: TGTGCCTGGAGTCCGGGGGGGGGCACTGAAGCTTTCTTT.

The chain is built from TRBV9 and TRBJ1-1; D call uncertain. The CDR3 spans 14 residues. Between the trimmed V and J ends, which lost 4 bases and 7 bases, there was a span of 17 bases. Germline V lookup: CDR1 SGDLS, CDR2 YYNGEE. CDR3 coding DNA: TGTGCCAGCAGCCCATTAGTGGGCGCGGGTGAAGCTTTCTTT. Its protein product is CASSPLVGAGEAFF.

The chain employs TRBV7-8 and TRBJ2-7, with 7 bases identical to TRBD1. CDR3 length equals 18 residues. CDR1 and CDR2 from the germline V gene are SGHVS and FQNEAQ. After removal of 2 bases from V and 2 bases from J, the junction contained 15 bases not matched to a gene. The CDR3 protein is CASSLKLFSDRRPYEQYF. CDR3 DNA: TGTGCCAGCAGCTTAAAATTGTTTTCGGACAGGCGACCCTACGAGCAGTACTTC.

The chain links TRBV9 to TRBJ1-2; the match to TRBD1 covers 9 bases. V lost 7 bases, J lost 4 bases, and 2 bases stayed unmatched. The CDR3 is made up of 12 amino acids. CDR1 is SGDLS, CDR2 YYNGEE, per germline. The CDR3 DNA reads TGTGCCAGCGGACAGGGGAGCTATGGCTACACCTTC. Translating gives CASGQGSYGYTF.

The J gene is TRBJ2-3, the V gene TRBV3-1 (or the pseudogene TRBV3-2); possibly TRBD2 for D (6 bases). The CDR3 covers 14 residues. Trimming removed 1 base at V and 5 bases at J, with 10 bases between. CDR1 LGHDT and CDR2 YNNKEL come from the germline V gene (reference sequence). CDR3 sequence (DNA): TGTGCCAGCAGCCAAGGGGCCGGGGGAGATACGCAGTATTTT. It specifies CASSQGAGGDTQYF.

There are many counts of this clone. The chain joins TRBV2 to TRBJ1-3, with D perhaps TRBD1 (5 bases). Germline V CDR1 and CDR2: SNHLY, FYNNEI. Trimming pared 7 bases from V and 4 bases from J, leaving 11 bases between. The CDR3 is made up of 13 amino acids. CDR3 sequence (DNA): TGTGCCAGCACACCCTACAGGGGAAACACCATATATTTT. It specifies CASTPYRGNTIYF.

CDR3 in DNA: TGTGCCTGGAGCCCGAAACAACTGTCGGGTCAGCCCCAGCATTTT. Translated: CAWSPKQLSGQPQHF. This sequence joins TRBV30 and TRBJ1-5, with D hard to call. Germline V gene lookup returns CDR1 GTSNPN and CDR2 SVGIG (reference sequence). The V end lost 3 bases, the J end lost 6 bases, and 18 bases lay between the germline ends. The CDR3 covers 15 residues.

The chain links TRBV18 to TRBJ1-1; the D is unclear. There are 13 residues in the CDR3. In germline, CDR1 is KGHSH, CDR2 LQKENI. V gave up 5 bases and J gave up 1 base, with 8 bases separating them. DNA for the CDR3: TGTGCCAGCTCATATGGGAGGAACACTGAAGCTTTCTTT. Translation: CASSYGRNTEAFF.

This chain connects TRBV27 to TRBJ1-2; tentatively, D is TRBD1 (6 bases). V was shortened by 8 bases and J by 0 bases, with 19 bases between the two germline ends. The CDR3 totals 16 residues. Germline loops: CDR1 MNHEY, CDR2 SMNVEV (reference sequence). The CDR3 region is CASRGIRGPANYGYTF. The CDR3 region has the DNA TGTGCCAGCCGGGGCATCAGGGGCCCCGCTAACTATGGCTACACCTTC.

This chain links TRBV19 with TRBJ2-7; TRBD2 matches at 7 bases. J was trimmed by 3 bases and V by 1 base; bases with no gene match: 6. The length of the CDR3 is 15 residues. Germline CDR1 LNHDA, CDR2 SQIVND (reference sequence). CDR3: CASSIVGEGRYEQYF. The DNA for the CDR3 is TGTGCCAGTAGTATAGTCGGGGAGGGCCGCTACGAGCAGTACTTC. The full variable domain, in which reference TRBV19 and TRBJ2-7 provide the parts outside the CDR3, is DGGITQSPKYLFRKEGQNVTLSCEQNLNHDAMYWYRQDPGQGLRLIYYSQIVNDFQKGDIAEGYSVSREKKESFPLTVTSAQKNPTAFYLCASSIVGEGRYEQYFGPGTRLTVT.

The J gene is TRBJ1-3, the V gene TRBV27; TRBD1 is a possible D gene (5 bases). Germline CDR1 and CDR2: MNHEY and SMNVEV (reference sequence). The CDR3 covers 16 residues. V was shortened by 8 bases and J by 0 bases, with 17 bases between the two germline ends. CDR3 sequence reads: CASSPWDLSSGNTIYF. The DNA for the CDR3 is TGTGCCAGCTCCCCCTGGGACTTAAGCTCTGGAAACACCATATATTTT.

The CDR3 loop is CASSADNTQYF. CDR3 nucleotide sequence: TGTGCCAGCAGCGCGGATAATACGCAGTATTTT. V is TRBV28 and J is TRBJ2-3; the D is unclear. The CDR3 covers 11 residues. Germline CDR1 and CDR2: MDHEN and SYDVKM. V lost 6 bases and J lost 7, with 8 bases in between.

V and J are TRBV7-3 and TRBJ1-1; D unresolved. CDR3 length: 13 amino acids. CDR1 is SGHTA, CDR2 FQGTGA, per germline. The V end was cut by 4 bases, the J end by 0 bases, with 6 bases between. The CDR3 DNA reads as TGTGCCAGCAGCTCATCCCTGAACACTGAAGCTTTCTTT. This gives the protein CASSSSLNTEAFF.